The 6 T cell receptor beta chains given below trace back to one sample, sequenced in a study of cytomegalovirus exposure and HLA in healthy donors. In the PCR, 60 Vbeta and 13 Jbeta primers were used. This table comes from immunoSEQ multiplex PCR, and its TCRdb copy is limited to in-frame clones, with some not included. The sample consists of about 160,000 clones, roughly 80% of them appearing once. What was sequenced was PBMCs. The receptors were gathered from a girl aged 2 to 10 in good health and CMV-seropositive.

As to this clone: The germline gene is not matched at one end of the junction; a read error may be the cause. CDR3 amino acids: CSSSPADRANEDTGELFF. For the CDR3, the DNA is TGTTCCAGCAGCCCAGCCGACAGGGCCAACGAAGACACCGGGGAGCTGTTTTTT. The chain carries TRBV7-9 and TRBJ2-2; TRBD1 matches at 7 bases. CDR3 length: 18 residues. In germline, CDR1 is SEHNR, CDR2 FQNEAQ (reference sequence).

This chain uses TRBV28 with TRBJ2-2; D might be TRBD2 (6 bases). The germline V gene encodes CDR1 MDHEN and CDR2 SYDVKM. CDR3 length: 15 amino acids. Trimming took off 6 bases at V and 5 bases at J, with 16 bases between the two ends. The CDR3 DNA reads TGTGCCAGCAGGGGGAGGTGGAGTCGGACCGGGGAGCTGTTTTTT. Its protein product is CASRGRWSRTGELFF.

This clone was seen only a few times. V gene TRBV19 combines with J gene TRBJ2-5; no definite D call. Per germline, CDR1 LNHDA and CDR2 SQIVND (reference sequence). V lost 3 bases and J 2 bases, leaving 7 bases between the germline ends. CDR3 length equals 13 residues. The CDR3 DNA sequence: TGTGCCAGTAGTATGGTACTACAAGAGACCCAGTACTTC. It encodes CASSMVLQETQYF. Using reference TRBV19 and TRBJ2-5 for the parts outside the CDR3, the full variable domain is DGGITQSPKYLFRKEGQNVTLSCEQNLNHDAMYWYRQDPGQGLRLIYYSQIVNDFQKGDIAEGYSVSREKKESFPLTVTSAQKNPTAFYLCASSMVLQETQYFGPGTRLLVL.

This clone has only a few counts. This sequence joins TRBV30 and TRBJ2-1, with no clear D. V was cut by 2 bases and J by 3 bases, with 11 bases left in between. CDR3 length equals 14 residues. CDR1 is GTSNPN, CDR2 SVGIG, per germline (reference sequence). Here the CDR3 reads CAWSTARYYNEQFF. CDR3 bases: TGTGCCTGGAGTACGGCGAGGTACTACAATGAGCAGTTCTTC.

This chain joins TRBV6-4 and TRBJ2-1, with 11 bases identical to TRBD2. The length of the CDR3 is 15 residues. CDR1 is MRHNA, CDR2 SNTAGT, per germline. Trimming cost V 3 bases and J 3 bases; bases outside gene matches: 1. CDR3 protein: CASSEGTSGYNEQFF. The CDR3 coding sequence is TGTGCCAGCAGTGAGGGGACTAGCGGCTACAATGAGCAGTTCTTC.

V is TRBV5-1 and J is TRBJ2-7; TRBD1 matches at 7 bases. CDR3 length: 14 amino acids. Germline values: CDR1 SGHRS, CDR2 YFSETQ. Trimming removed 4 bases from V and 3 bases from J; junction bases left unmatched: 7. CDR3 nucleotide sequence: TGCGCCAGCAGCACCGACAGGGACCTCTACGAGCAGTACTTC. This translates into CASSTDRDLYEQYF.